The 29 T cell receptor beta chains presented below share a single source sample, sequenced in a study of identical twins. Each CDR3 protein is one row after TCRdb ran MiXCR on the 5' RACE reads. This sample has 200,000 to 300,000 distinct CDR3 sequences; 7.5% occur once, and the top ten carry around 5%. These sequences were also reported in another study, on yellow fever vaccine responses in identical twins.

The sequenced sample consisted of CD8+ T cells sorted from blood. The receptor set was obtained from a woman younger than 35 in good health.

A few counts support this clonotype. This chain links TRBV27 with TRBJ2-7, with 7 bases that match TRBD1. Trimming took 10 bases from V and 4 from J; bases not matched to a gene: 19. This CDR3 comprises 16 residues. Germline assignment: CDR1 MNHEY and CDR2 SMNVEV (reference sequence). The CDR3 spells CATPLPPGQKNYEQYV. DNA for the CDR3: TGTGCCACCCCGCTTCCTCCGGGACAGAAAAATTACGAGCAGTACGTC.

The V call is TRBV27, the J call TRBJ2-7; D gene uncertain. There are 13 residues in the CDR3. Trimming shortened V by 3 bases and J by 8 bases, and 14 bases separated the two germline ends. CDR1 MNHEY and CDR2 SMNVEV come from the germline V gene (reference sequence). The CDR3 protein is CASSFLSTGQQYF. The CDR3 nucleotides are TGTGCCAGCAGTTTTCTATCTACGGGCCAGCAGTACTTC.

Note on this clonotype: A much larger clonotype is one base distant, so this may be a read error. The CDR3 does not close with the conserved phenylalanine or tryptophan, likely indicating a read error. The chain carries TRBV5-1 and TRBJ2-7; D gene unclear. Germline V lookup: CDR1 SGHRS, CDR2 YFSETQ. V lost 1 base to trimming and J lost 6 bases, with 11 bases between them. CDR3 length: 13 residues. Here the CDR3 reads CASSLTSGGEQYL. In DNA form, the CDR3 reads TGCGCCAGCAGCTTGACCTCGGGTGGCGAGCAGTACCTC.

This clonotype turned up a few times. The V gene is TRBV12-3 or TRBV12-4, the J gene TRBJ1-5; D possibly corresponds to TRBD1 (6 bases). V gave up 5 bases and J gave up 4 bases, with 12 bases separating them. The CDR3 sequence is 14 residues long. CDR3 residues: CASSDRSQNQPQHF. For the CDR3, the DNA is TGTGCCAGCAGTGACAGGTCGCAGAATCAGCCCCAGCATTTT.

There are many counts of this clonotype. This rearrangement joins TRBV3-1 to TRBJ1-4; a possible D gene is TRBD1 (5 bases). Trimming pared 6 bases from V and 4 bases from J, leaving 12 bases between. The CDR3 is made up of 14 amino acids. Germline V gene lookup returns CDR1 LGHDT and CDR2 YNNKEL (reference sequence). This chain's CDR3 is CASRPGALNEKLFF. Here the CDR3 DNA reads TGTGCCAGCAGACCTGGGGCTCTTAATGAAAAACTGTTTTTT.

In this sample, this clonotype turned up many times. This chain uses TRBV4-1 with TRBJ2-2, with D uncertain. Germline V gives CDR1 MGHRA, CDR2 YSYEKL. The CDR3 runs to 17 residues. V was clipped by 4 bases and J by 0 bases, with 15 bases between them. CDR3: CASSRGEVPANTGELFF. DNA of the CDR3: TGCGCCAGCAGCCGAGGAGAGGTTCCCGCGAACACCGGGGAGCTGTTTTTT.

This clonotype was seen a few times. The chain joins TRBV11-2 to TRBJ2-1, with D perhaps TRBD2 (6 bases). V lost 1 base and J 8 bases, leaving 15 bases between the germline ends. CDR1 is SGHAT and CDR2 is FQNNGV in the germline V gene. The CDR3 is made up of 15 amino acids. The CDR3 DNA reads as TGTGCCAGCAGCTTAGCTGCGGGATCCAATTATGAGCAGTTCTTC. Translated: CASSLAAGSNYEQFF.

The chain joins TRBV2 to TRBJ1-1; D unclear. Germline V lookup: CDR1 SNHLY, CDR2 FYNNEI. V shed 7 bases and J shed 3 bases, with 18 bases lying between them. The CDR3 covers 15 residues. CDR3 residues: CASIETFDVDTEAFF. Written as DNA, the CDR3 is TGTGCCAGCATTGAGACCTTCGACGTGGACACTGAAGCTTTCTTT. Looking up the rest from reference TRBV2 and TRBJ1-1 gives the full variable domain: EPEVTQTPSHQVTQMGQEVILRCVPISNHLYFYWYRQILGQKVEFLVSFYNNEISEKSEIFDDQFSVERPDGSNFTLKIRSTKLEDSAMYFCASIETFDVDTEAFFGQGTRLTVV.

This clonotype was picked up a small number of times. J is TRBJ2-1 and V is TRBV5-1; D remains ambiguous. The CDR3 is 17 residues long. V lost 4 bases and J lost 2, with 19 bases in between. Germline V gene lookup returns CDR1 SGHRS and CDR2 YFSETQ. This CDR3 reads CASSPLDIGNPYNEQFF. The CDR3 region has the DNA TGCGCCAGCAGCCCACTTGACATCGGTAACCCCTACAATGAGCAGTTCTTC.

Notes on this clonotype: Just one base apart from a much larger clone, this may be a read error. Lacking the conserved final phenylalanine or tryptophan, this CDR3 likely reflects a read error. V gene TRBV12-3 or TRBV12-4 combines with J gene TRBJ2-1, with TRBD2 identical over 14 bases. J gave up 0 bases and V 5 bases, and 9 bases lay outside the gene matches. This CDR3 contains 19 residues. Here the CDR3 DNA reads TGTGCCAGCAGTAATGGACTAGCGGGAGGTTTGAGCTCCTACAATGAGCAGTTCCTC. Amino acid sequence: CASSNGLAGGLSSYNEQFL.

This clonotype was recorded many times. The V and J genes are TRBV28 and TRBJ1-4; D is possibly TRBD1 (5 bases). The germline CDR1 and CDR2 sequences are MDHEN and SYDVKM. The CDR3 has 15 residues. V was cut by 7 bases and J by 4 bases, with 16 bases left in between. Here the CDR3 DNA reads TGTGCCAGCACCGAGCATCAGGGAAATAATGAAAAACTGTTTTTT. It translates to CASTEHQGNNEKLFF.

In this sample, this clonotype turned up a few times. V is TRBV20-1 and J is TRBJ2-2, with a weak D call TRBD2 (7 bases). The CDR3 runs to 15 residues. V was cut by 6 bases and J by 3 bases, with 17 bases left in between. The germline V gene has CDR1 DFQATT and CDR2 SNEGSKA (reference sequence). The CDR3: CSASEGGPDTGELFF. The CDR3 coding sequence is TGCAGTGCCTCAGAGGGGGGGCCCGACACCGGGGAGCTGTTTTTT.

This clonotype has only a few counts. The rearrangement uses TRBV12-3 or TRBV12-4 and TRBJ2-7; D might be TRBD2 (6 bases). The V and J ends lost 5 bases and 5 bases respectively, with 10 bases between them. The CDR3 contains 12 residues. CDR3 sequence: CASSGGDHEQYF. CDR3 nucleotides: TGTGCCAGCAGTGGAGGGGACCACGAGCAGTACTTC.

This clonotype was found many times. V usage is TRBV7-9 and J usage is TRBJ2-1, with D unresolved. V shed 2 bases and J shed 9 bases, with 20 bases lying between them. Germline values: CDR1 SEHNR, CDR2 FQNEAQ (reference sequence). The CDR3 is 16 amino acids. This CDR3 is CASSLQTFVGLSEQFF. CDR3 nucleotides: TGTGCCAGCAGCTTACAAACTTTCGTGGGCTTAAGTGAGCAGTTCTTC.

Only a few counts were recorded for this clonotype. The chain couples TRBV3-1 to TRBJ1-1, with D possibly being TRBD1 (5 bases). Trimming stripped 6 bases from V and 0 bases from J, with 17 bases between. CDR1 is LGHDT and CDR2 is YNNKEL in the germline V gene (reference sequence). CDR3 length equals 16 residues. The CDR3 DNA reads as TGTGCCAGCAGTACCTACGGGGTGGGACTGAACACTGAAGCTTTCTTT. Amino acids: CASSTYGVGLNTEAFF.

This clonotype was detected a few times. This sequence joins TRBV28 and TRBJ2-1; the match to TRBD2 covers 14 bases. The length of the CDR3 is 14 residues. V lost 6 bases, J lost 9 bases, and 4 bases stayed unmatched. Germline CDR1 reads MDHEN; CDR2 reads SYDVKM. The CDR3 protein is CASRVGLAGAEQFF. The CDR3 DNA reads TGTGCCAGCAGAGTGGGACTAGCGGGAGCTGAGCAGTTCTTC.

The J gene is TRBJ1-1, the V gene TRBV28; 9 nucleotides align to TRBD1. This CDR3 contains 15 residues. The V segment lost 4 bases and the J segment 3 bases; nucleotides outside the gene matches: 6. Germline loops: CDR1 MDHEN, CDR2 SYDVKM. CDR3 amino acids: CASSSVDRGYTEAFF. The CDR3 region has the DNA TGTGCCAGCAGTTCCGTGGACAGGGGTTACACTGAAGCTTTCTTT.

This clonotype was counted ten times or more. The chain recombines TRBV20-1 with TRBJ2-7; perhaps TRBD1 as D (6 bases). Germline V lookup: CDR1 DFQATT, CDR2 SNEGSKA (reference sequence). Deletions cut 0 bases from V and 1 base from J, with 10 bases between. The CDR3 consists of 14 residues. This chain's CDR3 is CSARDEGESYEQYF. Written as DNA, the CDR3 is TGCAGTGCTAGAGATGAGGGGGAATCCTACGAGCAGTACTTC.

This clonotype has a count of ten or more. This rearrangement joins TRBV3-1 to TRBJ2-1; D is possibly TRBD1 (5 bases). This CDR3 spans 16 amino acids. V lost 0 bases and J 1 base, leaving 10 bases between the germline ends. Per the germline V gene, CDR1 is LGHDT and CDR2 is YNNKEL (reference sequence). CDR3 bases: TGTGCCAGCAGCCAAGATTCAGGGCTATCCTACAATGAGCAGTTCTTC. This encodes CASSQDSGLSYNEQFF.

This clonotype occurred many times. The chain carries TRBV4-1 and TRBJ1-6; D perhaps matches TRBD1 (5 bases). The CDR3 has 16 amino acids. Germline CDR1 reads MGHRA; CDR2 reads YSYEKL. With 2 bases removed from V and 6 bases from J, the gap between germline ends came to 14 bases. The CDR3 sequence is CASSQRDGDFNSPLHF. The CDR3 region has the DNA TGCGCCAGCAGCCAACGGGACGGAGACTTTAATTCACCCCTCCACTTT.

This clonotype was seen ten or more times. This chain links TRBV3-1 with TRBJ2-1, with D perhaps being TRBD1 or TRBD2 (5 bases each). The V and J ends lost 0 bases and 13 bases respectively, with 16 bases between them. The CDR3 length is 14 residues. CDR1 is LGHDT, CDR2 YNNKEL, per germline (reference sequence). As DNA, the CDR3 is TGTGCCAGCAGCCAAGATATGGGACGGATCGGTCAGTTCTTC. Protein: CASSQDMGRIGQFF.

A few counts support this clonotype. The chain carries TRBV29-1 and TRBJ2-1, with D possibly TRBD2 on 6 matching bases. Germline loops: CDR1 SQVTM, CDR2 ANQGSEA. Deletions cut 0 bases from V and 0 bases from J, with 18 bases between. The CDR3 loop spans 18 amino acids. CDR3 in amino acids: CSVEDLFGGGSSYNEQFF. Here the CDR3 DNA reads TGCAGCGTTGAAGATCTTTTCGGTGGGGGGAGCTCCTACAATGAGCAGTTCTTC.

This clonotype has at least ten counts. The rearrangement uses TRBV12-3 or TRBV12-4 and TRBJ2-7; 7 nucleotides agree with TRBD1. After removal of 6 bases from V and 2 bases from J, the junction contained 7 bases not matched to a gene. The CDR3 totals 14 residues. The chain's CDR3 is CASSKTGETYEQYF. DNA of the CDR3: TGTGCCAGCAGCAAAACAGGGGAAACCTACGAGCAGTACTTC.

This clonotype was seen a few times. CDR3 region: CASSEGTGNEKLFF. In nucleotides, the CDR3 is TGTGCCAGCAGTGAAGGGACAGGGAATGAAAAACTGTTTTTT. The chain couples TRBV2 to TRBJ1-4; 8 positions match TRBD1. CDR1 and CDR2 from the germline V gene are SNHLY and FYNNEI. CDR3 length equals 14 residues. The V and J ends lost 1 base and 5 bases, in that order; junction bases with no gene match: 0.

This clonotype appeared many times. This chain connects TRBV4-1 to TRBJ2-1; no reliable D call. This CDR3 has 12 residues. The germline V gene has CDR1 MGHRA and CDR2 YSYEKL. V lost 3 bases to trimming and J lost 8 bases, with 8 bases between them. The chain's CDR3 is CASSQRLDEQFF. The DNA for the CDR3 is TGCGCCAGCAGCCAGCGACTTGATGAGCAGTTCTTC.

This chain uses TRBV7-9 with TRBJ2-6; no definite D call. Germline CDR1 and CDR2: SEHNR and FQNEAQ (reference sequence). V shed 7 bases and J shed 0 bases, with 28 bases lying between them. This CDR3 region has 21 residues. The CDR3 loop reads CASTIDRSQVERGSGANVLTF. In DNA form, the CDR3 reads TGTGCCAGCACTATAGACCGATCTCAAGTCGAACGCGGCTCTGGGGCCAACGTCCTGACTTTC.

The CDR3 spells CASSVGRSYEQYF. The CDR3 DNA reads TGTGCCAGCAGTGTGGGGAGGTCCTACGAGCAGTACTTC. The chain combines TRBV2 with TRBJ2-7, with D possibly TRBD2 on 6 matching bases. Germline assignment: CDR1 SNHLY and CDR2 FYNNEI. Trimming stripped 4 bases from V and 1 base from J, with 8 bases between. There are 13 residues in the CDR3.

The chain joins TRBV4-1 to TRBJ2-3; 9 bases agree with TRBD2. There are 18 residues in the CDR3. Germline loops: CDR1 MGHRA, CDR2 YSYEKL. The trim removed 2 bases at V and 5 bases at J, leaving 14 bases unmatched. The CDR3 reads CASSQSEREVSGGDTQYF. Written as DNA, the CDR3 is TGCGCCAGCAGCCAATCGGAGCGGGAGGTCTCTGGGGGAGATACGCAGTATTTT.

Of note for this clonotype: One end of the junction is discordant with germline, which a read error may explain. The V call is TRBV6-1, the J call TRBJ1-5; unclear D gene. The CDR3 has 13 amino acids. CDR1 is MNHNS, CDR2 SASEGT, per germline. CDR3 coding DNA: TGTGCCAGCAGCCCGTCCAGCACTCAGCCCCAGCATTTT. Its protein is CASSPSSTQPQHF.